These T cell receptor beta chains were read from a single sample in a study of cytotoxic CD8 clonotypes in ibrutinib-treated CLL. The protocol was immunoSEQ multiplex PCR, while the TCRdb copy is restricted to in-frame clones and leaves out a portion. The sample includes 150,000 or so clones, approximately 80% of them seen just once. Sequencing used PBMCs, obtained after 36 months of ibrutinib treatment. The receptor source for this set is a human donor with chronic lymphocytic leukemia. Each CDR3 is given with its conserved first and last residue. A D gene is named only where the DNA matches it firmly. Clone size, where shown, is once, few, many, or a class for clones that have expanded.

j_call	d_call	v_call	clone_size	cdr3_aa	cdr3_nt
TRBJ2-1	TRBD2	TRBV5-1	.	CASSLPGLAGASAYNEQFF	TGCGCCAGCAGCTTGCCGGGACTAGCGGGGGCCTCTGCCTACAATGAGCAGTTCTTC
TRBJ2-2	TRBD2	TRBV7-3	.	CASSLRVLAGNTGELFF	TGTGCCAGCAGCTTAAGGGTGCTAGCGGGGAACACCGGGGAGCTGTTTTTT
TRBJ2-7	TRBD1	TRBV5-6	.	CASSPNDRVSYEQYF	TGTGCCAGCAGCCCTAATGACAGGGTCTCGTACGAGCAGTACTTC
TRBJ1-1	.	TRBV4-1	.	CASSQPTQGNTEAFF	TGCGCCAGCAGCCAACCCACCCAGGGGAACACTGAAGCTTTCTTT
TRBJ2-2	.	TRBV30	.	CAWSQWFTGELFF	TGTGCCTGGAGTCAGTGGTTTACCGGGGAGCTGTTTTTT
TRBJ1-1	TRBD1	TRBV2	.	CASRNRGLNTEAFF	TGTGCCAGCAGGAACAGGGGATTGAACACTGAAGCTTTCTTT
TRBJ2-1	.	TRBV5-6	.	CASTPDAFSYNEQFF	TGTGCCAGCACCCCGGACGCCTTCTCCTACAATGAGCAGTTCTTC
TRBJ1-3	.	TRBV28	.	CASSFSGNTIYF	TGTGCCAGCAGTTTTTCTGGAAACACCATATATTTT
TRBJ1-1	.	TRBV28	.	CASNPWRGSMNTEAFF	TGTGCCAGCAACCCGTGGAGGGGGAGCATGAACACTGAAGCTTTCTTT
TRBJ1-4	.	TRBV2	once	CASNSLEGEKLFF	TGTGCCAGCAACTCCTTGGAAGGTGAAAAACTGTTTTTT
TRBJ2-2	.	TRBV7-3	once	CASSLTPQGRTGELFF	TGTGCCAGCAGCTTAACACCCCAAGGCCGAACCGGGGAGCTGTTTTTT
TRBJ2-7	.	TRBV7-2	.	CASSKGPLRDEQYF	TGTGCCTCCTCTAAAGGACCCCTTAGGGACGAGCAGTACTTC
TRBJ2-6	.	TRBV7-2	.	CASSSEISGANVLTF	TGTGCCAGCAGCTCCGAGATCTCTGGGGCCAACGTCCTGACTTTC
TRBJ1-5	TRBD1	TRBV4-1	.	CASSQVGVDRVNQPQHF	TGCGCCAGCAGCCAAGTTGGGGTAGACAGGGTGAATCAGCCCCAGCATTTT
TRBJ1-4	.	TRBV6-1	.	CASSARSYGEKLFF	TGTGCCAGCAGTGCCCGGAGCTATGGGGAAAAACTGTTTTTT
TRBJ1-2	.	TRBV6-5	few	CASSNGNGYTF	TGTGCCAGCAGCAACGGTAATGGCTACACCTTC
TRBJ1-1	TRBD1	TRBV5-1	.	CASSLGQGWNTEAFF	TGCGCCAGCAGCTTAGGACAGGGATGGAACACTGAAGCTTTCTTT
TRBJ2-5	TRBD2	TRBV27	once	CASSSPDLAGVRETQYF	TGTGCCAGCAGTTCTCCGGATCTAGCGGGGGTTAGAGAGACCCAGTACTTC
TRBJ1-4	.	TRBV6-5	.	CASSYGGSGEKLFF	TGTGCCAGCAGTTACGGGGGCTCGGGGGAAAAACTGTTTTTT
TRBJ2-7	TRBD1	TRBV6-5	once	CASRPRQGRSYEQYF	TGTGCCAGCAGACCCAGACAGGGGCGGTCGTACGAGCAGTACTTC
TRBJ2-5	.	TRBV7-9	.	CASSLAGDAQYF	TGTGCCAGCAGCTTAGCAGGGGATGCCCAGTACTTC
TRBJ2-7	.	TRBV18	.	CASSPWDGYEQYF	TGTGCCAGCTCACCCTGGGACGGCTACGAGCAGTACTTC